This entry lists 10 T cell receptor beta chains sequenced from one sample in a study of blood T cell repertoires in COVID-19. The assay was immunoSEQ multiplex PCR, and TCRdb's table has in-frame clones only and misses some. Counted here are about 310,000 clones, 85% occurring once; the ten biggest clones make up under 2%. The sample taken for sequencing was PBMCs or T cells enriched from blood (not recorded which). The source of these receptors is a woman between 25 and 40 years old who had been exposed to COVID-19.

This clone has only a few counts. The genes are TRBV6-2 or TRBV6-3 and TRBJ2-1; TRBD1 agrees at 9 bases. Losses at the gene ends were 5 bases for V and 2 bases for J; bases not matched to a gene: 7. CDR3 length equals 16 residues. Germline-derived CDR1 and CDR2 are MNHEY and SVGEGT. The CDR3, as DNA: TGTGCCAGCAGTCCGATTAGACAGGGGGCCTACAATGAGCAGTTCTTC. Amino acid sequence: CASSPIRQGAYNEQFF.

This chain links TRBV27 with TRBJ2-2; 8 nucleotides align to TRBD2. The V gene end was trimmed by 5 bases and the J gene end by 1 base; junction bases not matched to a gene: 9. CDR1 is MNHEY, CDR2 SMNVEV, per germline (reference sequence). CDR3 length equals 17 residues. In DNA, the CDR3 is TGTGCCAGCAGTACTCGACTAAGCGGGGGGAACACCGGGGAGCTGTTTTTT. Translated: CASSTRLSGGNTGELFF.

This chain joins TRBV7-8 and TRBJ2-2, with D maybe TRBD1 (6 bases). This CDR3 has 15 residues. Trimming left V 11 bases short and J 5 bases short, with 21 bases between. Germline CDR1 SGHVS, CDR2 FQNEAQ. CDR3 region: CACSVGATGTGELFF. In DNA, the CDR3 is TGTGCCTGTTCGGTGGGGGCCACCGGAACCGGGGAGCTGTTTTTT.

CDR3 sequence: CATTSGSYNEQFF. The CDR3 DNA reads TGTGCCACCACTAGCGGCTCCTACAATGAGCAGTTCTTC. The chain is built from TRBV13 and TRBJ2-1; 8 bases map to TRBD2. Losses at the gene ends were 10 bases for V and 0 bases for J; bases not matched to a gene: 2. This CDR3 region has 13 residues. Germline CDR1 PRHDT, CDR2 FYEKMQ (reference sequence).

Regarding this clone: Other DNA sequences in this specimen translate into the identical CDR3. The chain joins TRBV30 to TRBJ1-1; 10 bases agree with TRBD1. CDR1 and CDR2 (germline): GTSNPN, SVGIG (reference sequence). The V segment lost 1 base and the J segment 4 bases; nucleotides outside the gene matches: 3. The length of the CDR3 is 14 residues. As DNA, the CDR3 is TGTGCCTGGAGTGGACAGGGGGCGAGCACTGAAGCTTTCTTT. Translation: CAWSGQGASTEAFF.

The chain carries TRBV11-2 and TRBJ2-7; D unresolved. CDR3 length equals 13 residues. CDR1 and CDR2 from the germline V gene are SGHAT and FQNNGV. The V end lost 3 bases, the J end lost 4 bases, and 10 bases lay between the germline ends. In DNA, the CDR3 is TGTGCCAGCAGCTTTGGGCCCTTGTACGAGCAGTACTTC. Translation gives CASSFGPLYEQYF.

This chain connects TRBV7-2 to TRBJ2-5, with 9 bases lining up with TRBD1. The CDR3 loop spans 16 amino acids. Germline loops: CDR1 SGHTA, CDR2 FQGNSA. V lost 5 bases and J lost 5; bases outside the gene matches: 12. The CDR3 sequence: CASSPRTGAFRETQYF. The CDR3 DNA sequence: TGTGCCAGCAGCCCCCGGACAGGGGCGTTTAGGGAGACCCAGTACTTC. Drawing the rest from reference TRBV7-2 and TRBJ2-5, the complete variable domain is GAGVSQSPSNKVTEKGKDVELRCDPISGHTALYWYRQSLGQGLEFLIYFQGNSAPDKSGLPSDRFSAERTGGSVSTLTIQRTQQEDSAVYLCASSPRTGAFRETQYFGPGTRLLVL.

The chain employs TRBV12-3 or TRBV12-4 and TRBJ1-1, with D hard to call. The CDR3 has 11 residues. V was shortened by 7 bases and J by 2 bases, with 5 bases between the two germline ends. The CDR3 DNA reads TGTGCCAGCAAGCAAAACACTGAAGCTTTCTTT. It yields the protein CASKQNTEAFF.

The chain employs TRBV19 and TRBJ2-7; no definite D call. The CDR3 totals 11 residues. In germline, CDR1 is LNHDA, CDR2 SQIVND (reference sequence). V lost 5 bases, J lost 6 bases, and 8 bases lay in between. CDR3 DNA: TGTGCCAGTAGTGTACGACTCGAGCAGTACTTC. Translating gives CASSVRLEQYF.

This chain uses TRBV9 with TRBJ2-3; maybe TRBD2 (6 bases). CDR3 length: 13 residues. From germline, CDR1 is SGDLS and CDR2 YYNGEE. The V gene lost 0 bases and the J gene lost 6 bases, with 8 bases spanning the gap. The CDR3 DNA reads as TGTGCCAGCAGCGTAGGACTAGGGGATACGCAGTATTTT. It encodes CASSVGLGDTQYF.